This is a list of T cell receptor beta chains from one sample in a study of T cell clones after liver transplantation. Some clones are missing from TCRdb's copy, which holds only in-frame ones; the method was immunoSEQ multiplex PCR. The sample has some 80,000 clones, approximately 81% seen once. The sequenced sample was CD4+ T cells from blood, obtained 48 to 50 months after liver transplant. These TCRs come from a human patient who received a liver transplant. These T cells may partly come from the graft donor. CDR3s include the opening cysteine and the closing phenylalanine or tryptophan. A D gene is named only where the DNA matches it firmly. Clone sizes are given selectively: once, few, many, or a class where the clone is expanded.

CDR3: CASSHYPPSPDRGGNTEAFF; DNA: TGTGCCAGCAGCCACTACCCTCCCTCACCGGACAGGGGAGGGAACACTGAAGCTTTCTTT; size: .; J: TRBJ1-1; D: TRBD1; V: TRBV7-3
CDR3: CAWRQGGDTEAFF; DNA: TGTGCCTGGAGACAGGGGGGGGATACTGAAGCTTTCTTT; size: medium-sized; J: TRBJ1-1; D: TRBD1; V: TRBV30
CDR3: CASSFVLAGAGELFF; DNA: TGTGCCAGCAGTTTCGTCCTAGCGGGAGCCGGGGAGCTGTTTTTT; size: .; J: TRBJ2-2; D: TRBD2; V: TRBV27
CDR3: CASSVVPRGGGGDTQYF; DNA: TGTGCCAGCAGCGTAGTCCCTCGGGGGGGCGGCGGAGATACGCAGTATTTT; size: .; J: TRBJ2-3; D: TRBD2; V: TRBV9
CDR3: CASSYGETQYF; DNA: TGTGCCAGCAGTTACGGAGAGACCCAGTACTTC; size: .; J: TRBJ2-5; D: .; V: TRBV6-5
CDR3: CASTGLAANTGELFF; DNA: TGTGCCAGCACCGGACTAGCGGCGAACACCGGGGAGCTGTTTTTT; size: .; J: TRBJ2-2; D: TRBD2; V: TRBV2
CDR3: CASSLASPGAGYNEQFF; DNA: TGTGCCAGCAGCTTAGCATCCCCGGGAGCAGGATACAATGAGCAGTTCTTC; size: .; J: TRBJ2-1; D: .; V: TRBV7-2
CDR3: CASSLLTRLASQETQYF; DNA: TGCGCCAGCAGCCTCTTGACGAGACTAGCAAGTCAAGAGACCCAGTACTTC; size: .; J: TRBJ2-5; D: TRBD2; V: TRBV5-1
CDR3: CASSQVSGVNIQYF; DNA: TGCGCCAGCAGCCAAGTTAGCGGAGTGAACATTCAGTACTTC; size: .; J: TRBJ2-4; D: .; V: TRBV4-1
CDR3: CASSLRPSTSNYGYTF; DNA: TGTGCCAGCAGTTTACGGCCGTCGACATCTAACTATGGCTACACCTTC; size: .; J: TRBJ1-2; D: .; V: TRBV27
CDR3: CASSLGLAGSETQYF; DNA: TGTGCCAGCAGCCTGGGACTAGCGGGGTCAGAGACCCAGTACTTC; size: .; J: TRBJ2-5; D: TRBD2; V: TRBV7-2
CDR3: CASSFDRARSGNTIYF; DNA: TGTGCCAGCAGCTTTGACAGGGCGAGGTCTGGAAACACCATATATTTT; size: .; J: TRBJ1-3; D: TRBD1; V: TRBV7-2
CDR3: CASSQDHGGTLHTIYF; DNA: TGTGCCAGCAGCCAAGATCACGGGGGGACCCTTCACACCATATATTTT; size: .; J: TRBJ1-3; D: .; V: TRBV14
CDR3: CASSLGGGRDEQYF; DNA: TGTGCCAGCAGCTTGGGCGGGGGCCGGGACGAGCAGTACTTC; size: few; J: TRBJ2-7; D: .; V: TRBV7-2
CDR3: CASSISEDEKLFF; DNA: TGTGCCAGTAGTATTTCAGAAGATGAAAAACTGTTTTTT; size: few; J: TRBJ1-4; D: .; V: TRBV19
CDR3: CASSLGPLDYEQYF; DNA: TGTGCCAGCAGCTTGGGTCCATTGGACTACGAGCAGTACTTC; size: .; J: TRBJ2-7; D: .; V: TRBV11-1
CDR3: CASSEGRERQETQYF; DNA: TGTGCCAGCAGCGAAGGCCGGGAGCGTCAAGAGACCCAGTACTTC; size: .; J: TRBJ2-5; D: .; V: TRBV6-1
CDR3: CASRLASTDTQYF; DNA: TGTGCCTCCAGACTAGCGAGCACAGATACGCAGTATTTT; size: .; J: TRBJ2-3; D: TRBD2; V: TRBV6-5
CDR3: CASTRQGPQYF; DNA: TGTGCCAGCACCCGCCAGGGACCGCAGTACTTC; size: .; J: TRBJ2-7; D: .; V: TRBV5-6
CDR3: CASSQDALPNTGELFF; DNA: TGCGCCAGCAGCCAAGATGCCCTCCCGAACACCGGGGAGCTGTTTTTT; size: .; J: TRBJ2-2; D: .; V: TRBV4-1
CDR3: CATSRERGSHQPQHF; DNA: TGTGCCACCAGCAGAGAGAGGGGTTCCCATCAGCCCCAGCATTTT; size: .; J: TRBJ1-5; D: .; V: TRBV15
CDR3: CASSEGGDYGYTF; DNA: TGTGCCAGCAGTGAAGGGGGGGACTATGGCTACACCTTC; size: .; J: TRBJ1-2; D: .; V: TRBV2
CDR3: CASSLEGRGPSTDTQYF; DNA: TGTGCCAGCAGCTTAGAGGGGAGGGGGCCTAGCACAGATACGCAGTATTTT; size: .; J: TRBJ2-3; D: .; V: TRBV11-2
CDR3: CASSYGDGVEEQYF; DNA: TGTGCCAGCAGTTACGGGGACGGTGTGGAGGAGCAGTACTTC; size: .; J: TRBJ2-7; D: .; V: TRBV6-5
CDR3: CASSEGRGGSTPNEQYF; DNA: TGTGCCAGCAGTGAAGGGAGGGGAGGGAGCACCCCAAACGAGCAGTACTTC; size: .; J: TRBJ2-7; D: TRBD2; V: TRBV6-1
CDR3: CASSQESFPGGAAALGNIQYF; DNA: TGTGCCAGCAGCCAAGAGAGTTTCCCCGGGGGGGCAGCCGCTCTGGGGAACATTCAGTACTTC; size: .; J: TRBJ2-4; D: TRBD2; V: TRBV14
CDR3: CASSQVTGRDIQYF; DNA: TGCGCCAGCAGCCAAGTCACAGGTCGGGACATTCAGTACTTC; size: .; J: TRBJ2-4; D: .; V: TRBV4-3